Listed here is a single T cell receptor (beta chain). Its antigen remains unknown. The sample originates from a study of siplizumab effects on memory and regulatory T cells. Method: immunoSEQ multiplex PCR; TCRdb's copy keeps in-frame clones and lacks some. The sample carries some 100,000 clones, just under 95% recorded once. Study conclusions and caveats: An assignable phenotype, naive or memory, was missing from roughly 78-96% of proliferating CD4+ or CD8+ clones. A major contribution to the alloresponse seemed to be made by naive T cells, which seemed more diverse than memory cells.

The CDR3 runs 15 residues. Trimming cost V 0 bases and J 1 base; bases outside gene matches: 2. Germline values: CDR1 SGHTS, CDR2 YDEGEE. The chain recombines TRBV5-8 with TRBJ2-3; 7 positions match TRBD2. Specimen: non-Treg CD4+ T cells sorted from blood. The clonotype comes from a human donor in good health. CDR3 protein: CASSLALAGTDTQYF. The CDR3 DNA is TGTGCCAGCAGCTTGGCTCTAGCGGGCACAGATACGCAGTATTTT.